This is a list of T cell receptor beta chains from one sample in a study of PD-1 blockade in classical Hodgkin lymphoma. Data came from immunoSEQ multiplex PCR; TCRdb stores just in-frame clones and leaves some out. The profile shows approximately 110,000 clones, 89% of them singletons. Sequencing used peripheral blood mononuclear cells (PBMCs), obtained before the fourth cycle of nivolumab. Receptor source: a human donor with classical Hodgkin lymphoma. Both conserved end residues are part of each CDR3. Fields, in order: CDR3 protein, V gene, J gene, CDR3 length.

CDR3aa: CASSNKYGDTQYF
v_gene: TRBV7-9
j_gene: TRBJ2-3
len: 13

CDR3aa: CASSEARLAKDTQYF
v_gene: TRBV2
j_gene: TRBJ2-3
len: 15

CDR3aa: CAWTYYGTGRANEQFF
v_gene: TRBV30
j_gene: TRBJ2-1
len: 16

CDR3aa: CASSLDSGLAGGTDTQYF
v_gene: TRBV11-2
j_gene: TRBJ2-3
len: 18

CDR3aa: CASSRTASNTGELFF
v_gene: TRBV7-6
j_gene: TRBJ2-2
len: 15

CDR3aa: CASSSGQGALGEKLFF
v_gene: TRBV6-5
j_gene: TRBJ1-4
len: 16

CDR3aa: CAWSAQETQYF
v_gene: TRBV30
j_gene: TRBJ2-5
len: 11

CDR3aa: CATRDRGYEQYF
v_gene: TRBV15
j_gene: TRBJ2-7
len: 12

CDR3aa: CASSLGGLPSYEQYF
v_gene: TRBV7-2
j_gene: TRBJ2-7
len: 15

CDR3aa: CASSQLTGNWGYTF
v_gene: TRBV4-1
j_gene: TRBJ1-2
len: 14

CDR3aa: CASREDSGETQYF
v_gene: TRBV6-1
j_gene: TRBJ2-5
len: 13